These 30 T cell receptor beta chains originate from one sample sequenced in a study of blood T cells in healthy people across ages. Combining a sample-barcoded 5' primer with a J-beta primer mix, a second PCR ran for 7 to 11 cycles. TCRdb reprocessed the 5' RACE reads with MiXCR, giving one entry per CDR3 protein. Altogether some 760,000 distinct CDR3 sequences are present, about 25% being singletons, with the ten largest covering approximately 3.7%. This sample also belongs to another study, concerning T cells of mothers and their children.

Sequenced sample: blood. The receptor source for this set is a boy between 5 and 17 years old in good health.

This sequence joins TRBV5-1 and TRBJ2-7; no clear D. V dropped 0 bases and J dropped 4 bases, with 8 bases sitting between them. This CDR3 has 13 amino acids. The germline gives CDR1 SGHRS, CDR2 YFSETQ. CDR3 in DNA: TGCGCCAGCAGCTTGGACCTAAAATACGAGCAGTACTTC. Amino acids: CASSLDLKYEQYF.

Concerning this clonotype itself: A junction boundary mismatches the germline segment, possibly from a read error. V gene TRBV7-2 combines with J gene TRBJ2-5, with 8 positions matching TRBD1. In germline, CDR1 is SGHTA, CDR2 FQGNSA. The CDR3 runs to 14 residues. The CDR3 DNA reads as TGTTCCAGCAGGTGGACAGGGCTACAAGAGACCCAGTACTTC. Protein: CSSRWTGLQETQYF.

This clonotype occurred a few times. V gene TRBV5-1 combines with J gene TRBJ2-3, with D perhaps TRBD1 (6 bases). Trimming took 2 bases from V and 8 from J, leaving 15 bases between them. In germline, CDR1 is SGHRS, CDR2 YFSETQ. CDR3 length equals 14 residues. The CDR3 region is CASSFGTRRGTQYF. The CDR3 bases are TGCGCCAGCAGCTTCGGGACAAGGCGAGGTACGCAGTATTTT. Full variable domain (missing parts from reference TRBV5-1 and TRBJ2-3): KAGVTQTPRYLIKTRGQQVTLSCSPISGHRSVSWYQQTPGQGLQFLFEYFSETQRNKGNFPGRFSGRQFSNSRSEMNVSTLELGDSALYLCASSFGTRRGTQYFGPGTRLTVL.

The CDR3 coding sequence is TGTGCCAGCAGCTTAAGGACAGATATTCCAACTAATGAAAAACTGTTTTTT. Amino acid sequence: CASSLRTDIPTNEKLFF. The rearrangement links TRBV13 to TRBJ1-4, with D maybe TRBD1 (6 bases). Trimming shortened V by 2 bases and J by 0 bases, and 13 bases separated the two germline ends. CDR1 and CDR2 (germline): PRHDT, FYEKMQ (reference sequence). There are 17 residues in the CDR3. The full variable domain, rest sourced from reference TRBV13 and TRBJ1-4, is AAGVIQSPRHLIKEKRETATLKCYPIPRHDTVYWYQQGPGQDPQFLISFYEKMQSDKGSIPDRFSAQQFSDYHSELNMSSLELGDSALYFCASSLRTDIPTNEKLFFGSGTQLSVL.

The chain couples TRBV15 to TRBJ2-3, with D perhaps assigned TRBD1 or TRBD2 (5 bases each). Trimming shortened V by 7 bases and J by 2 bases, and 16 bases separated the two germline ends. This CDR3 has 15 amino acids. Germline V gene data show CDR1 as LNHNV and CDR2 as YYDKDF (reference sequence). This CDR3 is CATTTGTSSTDTQYF. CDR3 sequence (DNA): TGTGCCACCACCACCGGGACCTCCTCCACAGATACGCAGTATTTT.

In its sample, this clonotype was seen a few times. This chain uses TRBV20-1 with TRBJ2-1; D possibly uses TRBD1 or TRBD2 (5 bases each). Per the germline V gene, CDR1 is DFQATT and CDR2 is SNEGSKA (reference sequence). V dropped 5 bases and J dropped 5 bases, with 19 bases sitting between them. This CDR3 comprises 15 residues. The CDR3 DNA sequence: TGCAGTGCTGACGGTTCGGGACCAATAAACAATGAGCAGTTCTTC. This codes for CSADGSGPINNEQFF.

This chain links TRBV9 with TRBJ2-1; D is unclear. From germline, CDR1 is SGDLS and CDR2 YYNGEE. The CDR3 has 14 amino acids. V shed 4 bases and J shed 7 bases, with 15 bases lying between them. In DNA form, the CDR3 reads TGTGCCAGCAGCCCCCCCAGCAGAGATAATGAGCAGTTCTTC. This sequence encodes CASSPPSRDNEQFF.

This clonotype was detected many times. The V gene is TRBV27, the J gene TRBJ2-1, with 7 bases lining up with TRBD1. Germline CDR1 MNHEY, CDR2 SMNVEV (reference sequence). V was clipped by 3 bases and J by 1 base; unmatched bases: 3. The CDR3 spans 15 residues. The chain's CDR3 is CASSFRDSSYNEQFF. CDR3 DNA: TGTGCCAGCAGTTTCCGGGACAGTTCCTACAATGAGCAGTTCTTC.

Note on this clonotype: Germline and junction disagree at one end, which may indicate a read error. In DNA, the CDR3 is TGTGGGGGTCTAGCGGGAGGACGAAGGAATGAGCAGTTCTTC. It codes for CGGLAGGRRNEQFF. The rearrangement links TRBV20-1 to TRBJ2-1, with 11 bases aligning to TRBD2. Germline CDR1 DFQATT, CDR2 SNEGSKA (reference sequence). The CDR3 runs 14 residues.

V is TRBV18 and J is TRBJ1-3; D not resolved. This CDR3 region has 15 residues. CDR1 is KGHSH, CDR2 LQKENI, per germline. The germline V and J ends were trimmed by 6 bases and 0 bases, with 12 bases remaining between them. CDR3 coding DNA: TGTGCCAGCTCGCCCGACGTAATCTCTGGAAACACCATATATTTT. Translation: CASSPDVISGNTIYF.

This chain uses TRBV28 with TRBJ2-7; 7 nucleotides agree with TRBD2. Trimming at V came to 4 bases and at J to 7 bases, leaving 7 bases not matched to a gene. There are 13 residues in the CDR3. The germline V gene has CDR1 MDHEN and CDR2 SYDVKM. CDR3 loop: CASSWLAAGEQYF. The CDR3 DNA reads TGTGCCAGCAGTTGGCTAGCGGCAGGGGAGCAGTACTTC.

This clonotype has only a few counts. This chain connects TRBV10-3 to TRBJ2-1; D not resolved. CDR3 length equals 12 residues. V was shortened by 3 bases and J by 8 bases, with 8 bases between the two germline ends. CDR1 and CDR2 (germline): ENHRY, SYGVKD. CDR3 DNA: TGTGCCATCAGTGACTACGAGGATGAGCAGTTCTTC. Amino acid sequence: CAISDYEDEQFF.

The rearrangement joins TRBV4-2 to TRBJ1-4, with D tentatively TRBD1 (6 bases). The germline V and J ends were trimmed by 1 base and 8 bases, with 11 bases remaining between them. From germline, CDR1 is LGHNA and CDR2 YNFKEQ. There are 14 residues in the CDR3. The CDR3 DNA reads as TGTGCCAGCAGCCAAGTAACCCAGGGGGAAAAACTGTTTTTT. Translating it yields CASSQVTQGEKLFF.

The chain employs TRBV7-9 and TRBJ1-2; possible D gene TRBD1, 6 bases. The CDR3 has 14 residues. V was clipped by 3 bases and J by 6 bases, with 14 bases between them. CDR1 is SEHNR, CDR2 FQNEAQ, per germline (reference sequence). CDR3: CASSFGGQGNGYTF. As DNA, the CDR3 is TGTGCCAGCAGCTTCGGGGGGCAGGGCAATGGCTACACCTTC.

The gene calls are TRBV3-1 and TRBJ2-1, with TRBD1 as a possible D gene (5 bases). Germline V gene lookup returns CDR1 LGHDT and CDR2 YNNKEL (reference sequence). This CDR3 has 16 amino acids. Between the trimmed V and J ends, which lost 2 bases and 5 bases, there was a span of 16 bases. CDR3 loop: CASSQRSGSRDNEQFF. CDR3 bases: TGTGCCAGCAGCCAAAGGTCCGGGTCCAGGGACAATGAGCAGTTCTTC.

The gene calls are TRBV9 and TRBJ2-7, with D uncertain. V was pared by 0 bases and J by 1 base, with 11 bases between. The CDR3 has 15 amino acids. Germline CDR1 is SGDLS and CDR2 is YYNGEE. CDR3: CASSVDQVESYEQYF. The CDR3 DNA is TGTGCCAGCAGCGTAGACCAGGTGGAGTCCTACGAGCAGTACTTC.

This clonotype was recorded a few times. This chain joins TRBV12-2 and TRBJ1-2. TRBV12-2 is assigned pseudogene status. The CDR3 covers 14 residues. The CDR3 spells CASRLRLRDYGYTF. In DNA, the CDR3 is TGTGCAAGTCGCTTACGTTTACGGGACTATGGCTACACCTTC.

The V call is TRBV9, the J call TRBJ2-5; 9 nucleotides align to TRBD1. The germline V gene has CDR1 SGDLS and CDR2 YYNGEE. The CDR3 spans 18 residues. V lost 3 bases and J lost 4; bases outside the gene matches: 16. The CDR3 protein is CASSANRGLDPDLETQYF. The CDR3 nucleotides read TGTGCCAGCAGCGCGAACAGGGGGCTCGATCCCGACTTAGAGACCCAGTACTTC.

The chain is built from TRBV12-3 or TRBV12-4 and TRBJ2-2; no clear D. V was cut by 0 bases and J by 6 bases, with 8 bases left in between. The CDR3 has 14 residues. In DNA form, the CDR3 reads TGTGCCAGCAGTTTAGCCGTCCAGGCCGGGGAGCTGTTTTTT. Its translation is CASSLAVQAGELFF.

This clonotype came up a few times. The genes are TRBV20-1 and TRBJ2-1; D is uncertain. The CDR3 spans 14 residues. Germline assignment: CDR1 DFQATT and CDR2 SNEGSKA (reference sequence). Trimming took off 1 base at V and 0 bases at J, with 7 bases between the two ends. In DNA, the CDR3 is TGCAGTGCTAGAGCATGGGACTCCTACAATGAGCAGTTCTTC. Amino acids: CSARAWDSYNEQFF.

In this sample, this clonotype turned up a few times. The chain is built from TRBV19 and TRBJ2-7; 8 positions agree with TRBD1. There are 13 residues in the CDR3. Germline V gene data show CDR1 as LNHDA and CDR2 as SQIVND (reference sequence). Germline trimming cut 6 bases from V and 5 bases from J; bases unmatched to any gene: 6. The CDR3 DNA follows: TGTGCCAGTAGAGGACAGGGCGCCCACGAGCAGTACTTC. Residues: CASRGQGAHEQYF. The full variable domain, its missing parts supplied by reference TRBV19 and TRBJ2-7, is DGGITQSPKYLFRKEGQNVTLSCEQNLNHDAMYWYRQDPGQGLRLIYYSQIVNDFQKGDIAEGYSVSREKKESFPLTVTSAQKNPTAFYLCASRGQGAHEQYFGPGTRLTVT.

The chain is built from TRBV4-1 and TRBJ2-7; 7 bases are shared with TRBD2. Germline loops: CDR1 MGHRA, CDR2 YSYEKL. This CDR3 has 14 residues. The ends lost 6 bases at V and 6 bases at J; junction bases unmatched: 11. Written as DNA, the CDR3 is TGCGCCAGCAGTCTGAGCGGGGCCCCCTGCGAGCAGTACTTC. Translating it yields CASSLSGAPCEQYF.

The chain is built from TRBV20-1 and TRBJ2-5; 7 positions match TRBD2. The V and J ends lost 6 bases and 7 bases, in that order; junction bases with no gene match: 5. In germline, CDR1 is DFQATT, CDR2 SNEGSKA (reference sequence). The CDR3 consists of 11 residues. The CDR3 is CSAPTGGTQYF. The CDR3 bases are TGCAGTGCCCCCACGGGGGGGACCCAGTACTTC.

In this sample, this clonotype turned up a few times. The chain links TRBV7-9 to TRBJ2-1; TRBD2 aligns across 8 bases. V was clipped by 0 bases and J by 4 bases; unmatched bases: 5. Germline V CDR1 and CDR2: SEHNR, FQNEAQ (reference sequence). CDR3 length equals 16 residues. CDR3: CASSLAARGGYNEQFF. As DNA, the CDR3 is TGTGCCAGCAGCTTAGCAGCGCGCGGGGGGTACAATGAGCAGTTCTTC.

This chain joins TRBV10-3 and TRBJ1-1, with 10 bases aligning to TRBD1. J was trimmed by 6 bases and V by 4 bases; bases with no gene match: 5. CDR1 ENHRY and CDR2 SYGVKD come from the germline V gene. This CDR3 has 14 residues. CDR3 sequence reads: CAISVDRGRSEAFF. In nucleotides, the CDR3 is TGTGCCATCAGTGTAGACAGGGGGCGGTCTGAAGCTTTCTTT.

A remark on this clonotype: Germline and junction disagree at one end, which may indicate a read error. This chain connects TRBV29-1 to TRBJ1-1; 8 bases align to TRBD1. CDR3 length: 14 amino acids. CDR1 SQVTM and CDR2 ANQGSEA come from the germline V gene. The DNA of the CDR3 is TGTAGCGTTGAATTGTGGACAGGGATCACTGAAGCTTTCTTT. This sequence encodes CSVELWTGITEAFF.

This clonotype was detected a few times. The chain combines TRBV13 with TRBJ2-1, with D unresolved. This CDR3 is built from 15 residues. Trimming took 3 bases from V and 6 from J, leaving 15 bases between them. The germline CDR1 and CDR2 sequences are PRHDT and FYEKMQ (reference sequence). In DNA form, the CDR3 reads TGTGCCAGCAGCTTCGAATCCAGCCCTTCCAATGAGCAGTTCTTC. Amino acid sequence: CASSFESSPSNEQFF.

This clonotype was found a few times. The CDR3 reads CSGDYNEQFF. The CDR3 bases are TGCAGTGGGGACTACAATGAGCAGTTCTTC. The rearrangement joins TRBV20-1 to TRBJ2-1; D not resolved. V lost 7 bases and J 3 bases, leaving 4 bases between the germline ends. The CDR3 spans 10 residues. Looked up from germline, CDR1 is DFQATT and CDR2 is SNEGSKA (reference sequence).

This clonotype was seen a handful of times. The DNA for the CDR3 is TGTGCCAGCAAACCGGGACAGGGCCAAGACGAGCAGTACTTC. Translation gives CASKPGQGQDEQYF. V is TRBV27 and J is TRBJ2-1; 9 nucleotides agree with TRBD1. The J call may be incorrect, as the DNA end agrees better with TRBJ2-7. Looked up from germline, CDR1 is MNHEY and CDR2 is SMNVEV (reference sequence). The CDR3 contains 14 residues.

The CDR3 sequence is CASSEIRDEQYF. The CDR3 nucleotides read TGTGCCAGCAGTGAAATTCGTGACGAGCAGTACTTC. The V gene is TRBV6-1, the J gene TRBJ2-7, with no clear D. This CDR3 is built from 12 residues. The V gene lost 2 bases and the J gene lost 5 bases, with 7 bases spanning the gap. Germline CDR1 MNHNS, CDR2 SASEGT.